One and the same sample provided the 27 T cell receptor beta chains below, sequenced in a study of low-dose radiotherapy and immunotherapy resistance in tumors. Time point meaning: before trial treatment. With TRAV- and TRBV-specific primers, first-strand cDNA was made, covering the alpha and beta chains. TCRs were amplified for roughly 20 PCR cycles with a constant-region primer and V-primer adapter. One entry per CDR3 protein results from TCRdb running MiXCR on the reads. The table lists about 89,000 distinct CDR3 sequences, 8% to 10% of them singletons. The source material was PBMCs, sampled before treatment. The receptors come from a male donor with prostate cancer.

In this sample, this clonotype turned up many times. The CDR3 here is CASSPVGTKTAVEAFF. CDR3 DNA: TGTGCCAGCAGCCCGGTGGGGACAAAGACGGCAGTTGAAGCTTTCTTT. The V and J genes are TRBV5-5 and TRBJ1-1; D possibly corresponds to TRBD1 (6 bases). The germline gives CDR1 SGHKS, CDR2 YYEKEE (reference sequence). The CDR3 totals 16 residues. V lost 4 bases and J 7 bases, leaving 23 bases between the germline ends.

This clonotype appeared many times. The J gene is TRBJ2-7, the V gene TRBV28; tentative D call: TRBD1 (5 bases). The CDR3 totals 16 residues. Germline V gene lookup returns CDR1 MDHEN and CDR2 SYDVKM. Trimming took 6 bases from V and 3 from J, leaving 21 bases between them. The CDR3 DNA sequence: TGTGCCAGCAGATCAGACTCAGTTAACAGGCGCTACGAGCAGTACTTC. Its translation is CASRSDSVNRRYEQYF.

This clonotype appeared a few times. This chain uses TRBV5-5 with TRBJ1-5, with D hard to call. There are 16 residues in the CDR3. Trimming took off 1 base at V and 0 bases at J, with 11 bases between the two ends. CDR1 is SGHKS and CDR2 is YYEKEE in the germline V gene (reference sequence). CDR3 in amino acids: CASSLIAVYSNQPQHF. The CDR3 DNA reads TGTGCCAGCAGCTTGATTGCAGTCTATAGCAATCAGCCCCAGCATTTT.

This clonotype was seen repeatedly, ten times or more. This chain links TRBV5-4 with TRBJ2-2; D remains ambiguous. Trimming took off 4 bases at V and 3 bases at J, with 7 bases between the two ends. CDR1 SGHNT and CDR2 YYREEE come from the germline V gene (reference sequence). This CDR3 is 13 amino acids long. Here the CDR3 reads CASSLDHTGELFF. The CDR3 DNA reads TGTGCCAGCAGCCTTGATCACACCGGGGAGCTGTTTTTT.

This clonotype was picked up many times. The chain joins TRBV4-3 to TRBJ2-7; possible D gene TRBD2, 5 bases. Germline CDR1 and CDR2: LGHNA and YSLEER. The V end lost 3 bases, the J end lost 2 bases, and 11 bases lay between the germline ends. The length of the CDR3 is 14 residues. The CDR3 reads CASSQTSGAYEQYF. In DNA form, the CDR3 reads TGCGCCAGCAGCCAGACCTCCGGGGCCTACGAGCAGTACTTC.

This clonotype was observed many times. The genes are TRBV28 and TRBJ2-2; 8 bases agree with TRBD2. Trimming took 6 bases from V and 3 from J; bases not matched to a gene: 9. Germline CDR1 is MDHEN and CDR2 is SYDVKM. The CDR3 covers 16 residues. CDR3 residues: CASSQRGLGDTGELFF. The CDR3 DNA follows: TGTGCCAGCAGCCAGCGGGGGTTGGGGGACACCGGGGAGCTGTTTTTT.

J is TRBJ1-2 and V is TRBV27; no definite D call. This CDR3 is built from 14 residues. The V gene's germline CDR1 is MNHEY and CDR2 SMNVEV (reference sequence). The ends were cut back, 5 bases at V and 4 bases at J, with 14 bases in the middle. CDR3 region: CASSPNLVVYGYTF. CDR3 sequence (DNA): TGTGCCAGCAGTCCCAATTTGGTTGTCTATGGCTACACCTTC.

The sample holds many counts of this clonotype. A read error may produce the germline difference seen at one junction end. J is TRBJ1-2 and V is TRBV4-1; no clear D gene. The CDR3 has 13 residues. Looked up from germline, CDR1 is MGHRA and CDR2 is YSYEKL. CDR3 sequence reads: CASSQIEGYGYTF. CDR3 DNA: TGTGCCAGCAGCCAAATCGAAGGCTATGGCTACACCTTC.

This clonotype was found many times. The V call is TRBV18, the J call TRBJ2-1; D gene unclear. CDR1 is KGHSH and CDR2 is LQKENI in the germline V gene. The CDR3 contains 13 residues. Trimming cost V 5 bases and J 7 bases, with 12 bases left between them. The CDR3 loop is CASSGSGGNEQFF. The CDR3 coding sequence is TGTGCCAGCTCAGGCTCCGGTGGGAATGAGCAGTTCTTC.

This clonotype was detected many times. The CDR3 is CASSVGFTDTQYF. CDR3 coding DNA: TGTGCCAGCAGCGTAGGATTCACAGATACGCAGTATTTT. The V gene is TRBV9, the J gene TRBJ2-3; D gene ambiguous. This CDR3 contains 13 residues. The V and J ends lost 0 bases and 2 bases respectively, with 4 bases between them. The germline V gene has CDR1 SGDLS and CDR2 YYNGEE.

This clonotype was seen many times. The chain employs TRBV4-1 and TRBJ1-5; a possible D gene is TRBD1 (5 bases). Germline CDR1 and CDR2: MGHRA and YSYEKL. The CDR3 loop spans 15 amino acids. V dropped 0 bases and J dropped 2 bases, with 8 bases sitting between them. The CDR3 DNA sequence: TGCGCCAGCAGCCAAGACAGGGAGGGCAATCAGCCCCAGCATTTT. It encodes CASSQDREGNQPQHF.

This clonotype came up many times. The rearrangement links TRBV12-3 or TRBV12-4 to TRBJ2-1; the match to TRBD2 covers 8 bases. Germline trimming cut 1 base from V and 2 bases from J; bases unmatched to any gene: 4. This CDR3 has 16 amino acids. For the CDR3, the DNA is TGTGCCAGCAGTTTAGTATTAGCGGGGACCTACAATGAGCAGTTCTTC. This codes for CASSLVLAGTYNEQFF.

The chain joins TRBV20-1 to TRBJ1-1; 9 bases fit TRBD1. Trimming took 0 bases from V and 4 from J; bases not matched to a gene: 6. This CDR3 contains 15 residues. Looked up from germline, CDR1 is DFQATT and CDR2 is SNEGSKA (reference sequence). The DNA for the CDR3 is TGCAGTGCTAGAGACTCCGGGACAGGGCGCACTGAAGCTTTCTTT. Protein: CSARDSGTGRTEAFF.

In this sample, this clonotype turned up a few times. CDR3 residues: CSAREARGGYGYTF. The DNA of the CDR3 is TGCAGTGCTAGAGAGGCCAGGGGCGGCTATGGCTACACCTTC. The chain carries TRBV20-1 and TRBJ1-2; possible D gene TRBD1, 6 bases. CDR1 and CDR2 from the germline V gene are DFQATT and SNEGSKA (reference sequence). Trimming removed 0 bases at V and 4 bases at J, with 12 bases between. The CDR3 has 14 amino acids.

This clonotype came up many times. The rearrangement joins TRBV28 to TRBJ2-1; D uncertain. Germline CDR1 and CDR2: MDHEN and SYDVKM. The CDR3 covers 13 residues. Trimming cost V 2 bases and J 8 bases, with 10 bases left between them. The CDR3 loop is CASSLRNPHEQFF. DNA for the CDR3: TGTGCCAGCAGTTTACGGAACCCCCATGAGCAGTTCTTC.

This clonotype showed up many times. The rearrangement links TRBV15 to TRBJ1-5; no firm D call. The V and J ends lost 1 base and 1 base respectively, with 5 bases between them. This CDR3 spans 14 amino acids. Germline V CDR1 and CDR2: LNHNV, YYDKDF (reference sequence). The chain's CDR3 is CATSRVGSNQPQHF. DNA for the CDR3: TGTGCCACCAGCAGAGTGGGAAGCAATCAGCCCCAGCATTTT.

The table lists this clonotype with a few counts. The gene calls are TRBV7-2 and TRBJ1-3; tentatively, D is TRBD1 (6 bases). Germline V gene lookup returns CDR1 SGHTA and CDR2 FQGNSA. The V gene lost 5 bases and the J gene lost 2 bases, with 13 bases spanning the gap. The CDR3 covers 15 residues. This CDR3 is CASSETGHPGNTIYF. The CDR3 nucleotides read TGTGCCAGCAGCGAAACAGGGCACCCTGGAAACACCATATATTTT.

This clonotype was seen only a few times. This sequence joins TRBV28 and TRBJ1-1; D perhaps matches TRBD1 (6 bases). The CDR3 is made up of 14 amino acids. Trimming took off 5 bases at V and 0 bases at J, with 10 bases between the two ends. Germline V CDR1 and CDR2: MDHEN, SYDVKM. DNA for the CDR3: TGTGCCAGCAGTGGGACACAGGTGAACACTGAAGCTTTCTTT. The encoded protein is CASSGTQVNTEAFF.

This clonotype has a count of ten or more. The V call is TRBV5-1, the J call TRBJ2-1, with D possibly TRBD2 on 6 matching bases. The CDR3 is made up of 13 amino acids. Per the germline V gene, CDR1 is SGHRS and CDR2 is YFSETQ. Trimming cost V 2 bases and J 8 bases, with 11 bases left between them. In nucleotides, the CDR3 is TGCGCCAGCAGCTTTCAAGCGGGCGATGAGCAGTTCTTC. It encodes CASSFQAGDEQFF.

This clonotype was seen at least ten times. The chain uses TRBV11-3 and TRBJ2-7, with a possible D match to TRBD1 (5 bases). The germline V gene has CDR1 SGHNT and CDR2 YENEEA. This CDR3 comprises 13 residues. The ends were cut back, 2 bases at V and 2 bases at J, with 7 bases in the middle. The DNA of the CDR3 is TGTGCCAGCAGCTTACGACAGACCTACGAGCAGTACTTC. Its translation is CASSLRQTYEQYF.

Many counts were recorded for this clonotype. This rearrangement joins TRBV6-2 or TRBV6-3 to TRBJ2-1; 12 bases align to TRBD2. V dropped 4 bases and J dropped 5; count of bases not matched to a gene: 9. The germline gives CDR1 MNHEY, CDR2 SVGEGT. CDR3 length equals 17 residues. CDR3 residues: CASSFTLAGGLNNEQFF. CDR3 in DNA: TGTGCCAGCAGTTTTACCCTAGCGGGAGGGTTAAACAATGAGCAGTTCTTC.

This clonotype was detected many times. This chain uses TRBV6-6 with TRBJ2-5, with TRBD1 matching 8 bases. CDR3 size: 14 residues. CDR1 MNHNY and CDR2 SVGAGI come from the germline V gene (reference sequence). V was clipped by 6 bases and J by 4 bases; unmatched bases: 7. DNA of the CDR3: TGTGCCAGCAGGGACAGGGTGGTTGGAGAGACCCAGTACTTC. Protein sequence: CASRDRVVGETQYF.

This clonotype was detected ten times or more. V is TRBV7-2 and J is TRBJ2-5; no firm D call. This CDR3 is built from 13 residues. Trimming cost V 6 bases and J 7 bases, with 15 bases left between them. CDR1 and CDR2 (germline): SGHTA, FQGNSA. The CDR3 DNA reads TGTGCCAGCAGGAGCTCAGCTCCCGGGACCCAGTACTTC. Its translation: CASRSSAPGTQYF. Together with reference TRBV7-2 and TRBJ2-5, the CDR3 gives the full variable domain: GAGVSQSPSNKVTEKGKDVELRCDPISGHTALYWYRQSLGQGLEFLIYFQGNSAPDKSGLPSDRFSAERTGGSVSTLTIQRTQQEDSAVYLCASRSSAPGTQYFGPGTRLLVL.

This clonotype was counted many times. This rearrangement joins TRBV4-1 to TRBJ1-1; D perhaps matches TRBD1 (5 bases). This CDR3 contains 16 residues. V lost 1 base and J lost 2, with 14 bases in between. CDR1 is MGHRA, CDR2 YSYEKL, per germline. In nucleotides, the CDR3 is TGCGCCAGCAGCCAAGCAGATCGACAGTTTAACACTGAAGCTTTCTTT. Its protein product is CASSQADRQFNTEAFF.

This clonotype was found many times. CDR3 DNA: TGTGCCAGCAGCCGATCCGGGGATGAGCAGTTCTTC. This sequence encodes CASSRSGDEQFF. The genes are TRBV14 and TRBJ2-1; tentative D call: TRBD2 (5 bases). The V end was cut by 4 bases, the J end by 8 bases, with 9 bases between. Germline CDR1 SGHDN, CDR2 FVKESK. The CDR3 spans 12 residues.

This clonotype was observed many times. The genes are TRBV18 and TRBJ2-2, with D possibly being TRBD1 or TRBD2 (5 bases each). V lost 6 bases and J lost 2, with 13 bases in between. Germline lookup yields CDR1 KGHSH and CDR2 LQKENI. The CDR3 consists of 15 residues. As DNA, the CDR3 is TGTGCCAGCTCGCCCCCTGGGGGTAACACCGGGGAGCTGTTTTTT. Protein product: CASSPPGGNTGELFF. Full variable domain (missing parts from reference TRBV18 and TRBJ2-2): NAGVMQNPRHLVRRRGQEARLRCSPMKGHSHVYWYRQLPEEGLKFMVYLQKENIIDESGMPKERFSAEFPKEGPSILRIQQVVRGDSAAYFCASSPPGGNTGELFFGEGSRLTVL.

This clonotype was observed at least ten times. The chain joins TRBV7-2 to TRBJ1-1; D is perhaps TRBD1 (5 bases). The CDR3 contains 13 residues. V shed 3 bases and J shed 0 bases, with 5 bases lying between them. Germline-derived CDR1 and CDR2 are SGHTA and FQGNSA. The CDR3: CASSLTVNTEAFF. In DNA form, the CDR3 reads TGTGCCAGCAGCTTGACAGTGAACACTGAAGCTTTCTTT.